These 27 T cell receptor beta chains were all obtained from the same sample, sequenced in a study of blood T cells in healthy people across ages. Through a sample-barcoded 5' primer and a J-beta primer mix, a second PCR was run for about 6 to 11 cycles. TCRdb recomputed calls from the 5' RACE reads with MiXCR, one row per CDR3 protein. The sample holds 1.8 million or so distinct CDR3 sequences, approximately 39% seen once. Source material: blood. Receptors originate from a human donor in good health.

This clonotype was seen only a few times. The chain is built from TRBV4-2 and TRBJ2-3; TRBD1 is a possible D gene (6 bases). The CDR3 contains 16 residues. The V end lost 1 base, the J end lost 2 bases, and 13 bases lay between the germline ends. From germline, CDR1 is LGHNA and CDR2 YNFKEQ. Here the CDR3 DNA reads TGTGCCAGCAGCCAAGGGTTGCAGGGGAACACAGATACGCAGTATTTT. This encodes CASSQGLQGNTDTQYF.

This clonotype is a singleton in its sample. This rearrangement joins TRBV3-1 to TRBJ2-1, with 7 bases aligning to TRBD2. Trimming cost V 3 bases and J 5 bases; bases outside gene matches: 4. CDR1 and CDR2 (germline): LGHDT, YNNKEL (reference sequence). The CDR3 extends over 14 amino acids. The CDR3 DNA reads TGTGCCAGCAGCCACTTGGCGGGGGACAATGAGCAGTTCTTC. Amino acid sequence: CASSHLAGDNEQFF.

V usage is TRBV20-1 and J usage is TRBJ1-2; D is unclear. With 5 bases removed from V and 5 bases from J, the gap between germline ends came to 9 bases. CDR1 is DFQATT and CDR2 is SNEGSKA in the germline V gene (reference sequence). This CDR3 contains 11 residues. The CDR3 reads CSAGRTYGYTF. The CDR3 DNA reads TGCAGTGCTGGACGAACTTATGGCTACACCTTC.

The table lists this clonotype with a few counts. This rearrangement joins TRBV27 to TRBJ2-1, with 9 nucleotides matching TRBD2. Germline loops: CDR1 MNHEY, CDR2 SMNVEV (reference sequence). J gave up 9 bases and V 4 bases, and 7 bases lay outside the gene matches. This CDR3 has 14 amino acids. The CDR3 nucleotides read TGTGCCAGCAGTTATGCGGGGGGGCCGGGTGAGCAGTTCTTC. Encoded protein: CASSYAGGPGEQFF.

This clonotype was counted many times. The V gene is TRBV5-1, the J gene TRBJ2-7; 7 bases are shared with TRBD2. Germline V gene lookup returns CDR1 SGHRS and CDR2 YFSETQ. The CDR3 is made up of 15 amino acids. Trimming at V came to 3 bases and at J to 0 bases, leaving 6 bases not matched to a gene. Here the CDR3 reads CASSWYGGTSYEQYF. The CDR3 DNA reads TGCGCCAGCAGCTGGTACGGGGGGACCTCCTACGAGCAGTACTTC.

A few counts support this clonotype. The genes are TRBV6-4 and TRBJ1-1, with 7 nucleotides matching TRBD1. The CDR3 is 19 residues long. Germline values: CDR1 MRHNA, CDR2 SNTAGT. Trimming at V came to 5 bases and at J to 0 bases, leaving 18 bases not matched to a gene. CDR3 nucleotide sequence: TGTGCCAGCAGTCCTTGGGCCGACCCGAGACAGGGAATGAACACTGAAGCTTTCTTT. Amino acids: CASSPWADPRQGMNTEAFF.

This clonotype turned up a few times. CDR3 in amino acids: CSANWVSGANVLTF. The CDR3 region has the DNA TGCAGTGCTAATTGGGTCTCTGGGGCCAACGTCCTGACTTTC. This rearrangement joins TRBV20-1 to TRBJ2-6; unclear D gene. V shed 4 bases and J shed 0 bases, with 7 bases lying between them. The germline gives CDR1 DFQATT, CDR2 SNEGSKA (reference sequence). The CDR3 is made up of 14 amino acids.

This clonotype showed up just a few times. CDR3 bases: TGTGCCAGCAGTTACTCTGGGTTTGGGGAGTACTATGGCTACACCTTC. This sequence encodes CASSYSGFGEYYGYTF. This rearrangement joins TRBV6-5 to TRBJ1-2; D remains unclear. The germline CDR1 and CDR2 sequences are MNHEY and SVGAGI. The germline V and J ends were trimmed by 0 bases and 3 bases, with 14 bases remaining between them. This CDR3 has 16 residues.

The table lists this clonotype with a few counts. The V call is TRBV4-2, the J call TRBJ1-6; tentative D call: TRBD1 (6 bases). This CDR3 comprises 15 residues. Trimming removed 0 bases from V and 10 bases from J, with 13 bases in between. In germline, CDR1 is LGHNA, CDR2 YNFKEQ. The CDR3 sequence is CASSQDGGLGSPLHF. In DNA, the CDR3 is TGTGCCAGCAGCCAAGATGGGGGGCTGGGATCACCCCTCCACTTT.

The V gene is TRBV6-1, the J gene TRBJ2-3; TRBD2 matches at 9 bases. The junction had 13 bases not matched to a gene; V was cut back by 4 bases and J by 5 bases. The CDR3 runs to 17 residues. Germline V CDR1 and CDR2: MNHNS, SASEGT. The CDR3 bases are TGTGCCAGCAGTGTTCTTGGCGGGGGGGCGGTCATAGATACGCAGTATTTT. It yields the protein CASSVLGGGAVIDTQYF.

This chain uses TRBV5-1 with TRBJ2-3; D unresolved. The CDR3 runs to 14 residues. Trimming shortened V by 2 bases and J by 4 bases, and 11 bases separated the two germline ends. CDR1 and CDR2 (germline): SGHRS, YFSETQ. This CDR3 reads CASSFSGIPDTQYF. CDR3 DNA sequence: TGCGCCAGCAGCTTTTCAGGTATCCCAGATACGCAGTATTTT.

J is TRBJ1-5 and V is TRBV4-1; the D is unclear. Per the germline V gene, CDR1 is MGHRA and CDR2 is YSYEKL. This CDR3 has 12 residues. V shed 2 bases and J shed 10 bases, with 9 bases lying between them. CDR3 nucleotides: TGCGCCAGCAGCCAAATCGCAGGTCCCCAGCATTTT. Translated: CASSQIAGPQHF.

The J gene is TRBJ2-7, the V gene TRBV20-1; no clear D. The J call may be wrong; the DNA end is better matched by TRBJ2-5. The CDR3 has 13 residues. Germline assignment: CDR1 DFQATT and CDR2 SNEGSKA (reference sequence). The CDR3 region is CSAGQSRGETQYF. Here the CDR3 DNA reads TGCAGTGCTGGCCAGAGCCGAGGAGAGACCCAGTACTTC.

This clonotype was detected ten times or more. The J gene is TRBJ1-2, the V gene TRBV4-2; 8 bases match TRBD1. V shed 3 bases, J shed 8 bases, and the junction held 8 bases outside the gene matches. Looked up from germline, CDR1 is LGHNA and CDR2 is YNFKEQ. This CDR3 has 14 amino acids. CDR3: CASSHSGQGGGYTF. CDR3 bases: TGTGCCAGCAGCCATTCCGGACAGGGAGGCGGCTACACCTTC.

This clonotype was seen only a few times. The chain links TRBV12-3 or TRBV12-4 to TRBJ1-6; D is unresolved. CDR3 length equals 15 residues. V lost 3 bases, J lost 9 bases, and 15 bases lay in between. CDR3 protein: CASSLEGGQGSPLHF. CDR3 nucleotides: TGTGCCAGCAGTTTGGAGGGTGGCCAAGGTTCACCCCTCCACTTT.

The chain couples TRBV4-2 to TRBJ1-4; D unresolved. This CDR3 has 13 amino acids. The germline V and J ends were trimmed by 3 bases and 10 bases, with 12 bases remaining between them. Germline lookup yields CDR1 LGHNA and CDR2 YNFKEQ. CDR3 coding DNA: TGTGCCAGCAGCCAGAGGGCCTCCGGAAAACTGTTTTTT. As protein: CASSQRASGKLFF.

The chain recombines TRBV9 with TRBJ2-5; 10 nucleotides align to TRBD2. Germline loops: CDR1 SGDLS, CDR2 YYNGEE. The CDR3 extends over 15 amino acids. V lost 5 bases, J lost 0 bases, and 4 bases stayed unmatched. The CDR3 coding sequence is TGTGCCAGCAGTAGCGGGGGGCAGTACCAAGAGACCCAGTACTTC. Amino acids: CASSSGGQYQETQYF.

Only a few counts were recorded for this clonotype. The rearrangement links TRBV9 to TRBJ1-2; TRBD1 matches 8 bases. This CDR3 contains 13 residues. Germline-derived CDR1 and CDR2 are SGDLS and YYNGEE. After removal of 4 bases from V and 8 bases from J, the junction contained 7 bases not matched to a gene. CDR3 sequence: CASSIRTGLGYTF. The CDR3 DNA is TGTGCCAGCAGCATCCGGACAGGGCTGGGCTACACCTTC.

The gene calls are TRBV4-3 and TRBJ2-7; D is unclear. V was trimmed by 0 bases and J by 3 bases, leaving 12 bases between them. From germline, CDR1 is LGHNA and CDR2 YSLEER. CDR3 size: 15 residues. The CDR3 sequence is CASSQEYDSYYEQYF. DNA for the CDR3: TGCGCCAGCAGCCAAGAGTACGACTCATACTACGAGCAGTACTTC.

V usage is TRBV2 and J usage is TRBJ1-4; D unresolved. Between the trimmed V and J ends, which lost 7 bases and 7 bases, there was a span of 13 bases. This CDR3 has 13 amino acids. Per the germline V gene, CDR1 is SNHLY and CDR2 is FYNNEI. The CDR3 region is CASKELKREKLFF. The CDR3 nucleotides read TGTGCCAGCAAGGAACTCAAGCGTGAAAAACTGTTTTTT. Full variable domain (rest looked up from reference TRBV2 and TRBJ1-4): EPEVTQTPSHQVTQMGQEVILRCVPISNHLYFYWYRQILGQKVEFLVSFYNNEISEKSEIFDDQFSVERPDGSNFTLKIRSTKLEDSAMYFCASKELKREKLFFGSGTQLSVL.

This clonotype was recorded a few times. V and J are TRBV7-3 and TRBJ2-6, with D unresolved. V lost 5 bases, J lost 0 bases, and 14 bases lay in between. This CDR3 is built from 17 residues. In germline, CDR1 is SGHTA, CDR2 FQGTGA. The CDR3 DNA is TGTGCCAGCAGCCCAGGTGGGCACTTCTCTGGGGCCAACGTCCTGACTTTC. Its protein product is CASSPGGHFSGANVLTF.

The chain employs TRBV20-1 and TRBJ1-1; 7 bases align to TRBD1. Trimming cost V 3 bases and J 11 bases; bases outside gene matches: 6. CDR1 is DFQATT and CDR2 is SNEGSKA in the germline V gene (reference sequence). The CDR3 is 11 amino acids. CDR3 sequence reads: CSASGTAGAFF. The CDR3 bases are TGCAGTGCTAGCGGGACAGCCGGCGCTTTCTTT.

The chain combines TRBV10-3 with TRBJ1-5; 7 bases are a match to TRBD1. CDR1 and CDR2 from the germline V gene are ENHRY and SYGVKD. The CDR3 consists of 13 residues. Unmatched junction bases numbered 6, after V lost 10 bases and J lost 3 bases. The CDR3 region has the DNA TGTGCCACTGGACAGGAACACAATCAGCCCCAGCATTTT. Its translation is CATGQEHNQPQHF.

The chain recombines TRBV11-1 with TRBJ2-6; 10 bases are shared with TRBD2. The germline V gene has CDR1 SGHAT and CDR2 FQDESV (reference sequence). Trimming cost V 6 bases and J 0 bases; bases outside gene matches: 5. CDR3 length: 17 residues. The CDR3 here is CASRIAGGLSGANVLTF. The DNA of the CDR3 is TGTGCCAGCAGGATAGCGGGGGGACTCTCTGGGGCCAACGTCCTGACTTTC. The entire variable domain, with the rest obtained from reference TRBV11-1 and TRBJ2-6, is as follows: EAEVAQSPRYKITEKSQAVAFWCDPISGHATLYWYRQILGQGPELLVQFQDESVVDDSQLPKDRFSAERLKGVDSTLKIQPAELGDSAMYLCASRIAGGLSGANVLTFGAGSRLTVL.

V gene TRBV20-1 combines with J gene TRBJ2-5; the match to TRBD2 covers 11 bases. CDR1 is DFQATT and CDR2 is SNEGSKA in the germline V gene (reference sequence). The CDR3 is 14 amino acids. The V segment lost 7 bases and the J segment 0 bases; nucleotides outside the gene matches: 4. The CDR3 reads CSGLTSGDQETQYF. The CDR3 coding sequence is TGCAGTGGCCTGACTAGCGGGGACCAAGAGACCCAGTACTTC.

This clonotype occurred a few times. This chain links TRBV12-3 or TRBV12-4 with TRBJ2-1, with D hard to call. The CDR3 consists of 14 residues. The V end was cut by 8 bases, the J end by 0 bases, with 11 bases between. The CDR3 reads CASVPSSSYNEQFF. The CDR3 DNA reads as TGTGCCAGCGTTCCGTCGAGCTCCTACAATGAGCAGTTCTTC.

The chain uses TRBV11-3 and TRBJ1-1; D is ambiguous. This CDR3 is 13 amino acids long. From germline, CDR1 is SGHNT and CDR2 YENEEA. Trimming shortened V by 0 bases and J by 10 bases, and 12 bases separated the two germline ends. CDR3 nucleotides: TGTGCCAGCAGCTTAGACTTTGGGGTCCTAGCTTTCTTT. This gives the protein CASSLDFGVLAFF.